There are a few counts of the clone carrying this T cell receptor beta chain. Its antigen is still unknown. This sample is part of a study of follicular helper T cells after annual influenza vaccination. The overall study: Blood was drawn on days 0, 7 and 28 after vaccination.

Study-level points and caveats: ICOS+CD38+ cTfh clonality tracked population frequency, and its change tracked circulating plasmablast change. ICOS-CD38- cTfh most often held earlier Day 7 ICOS+CD38+ clones.

V shed 0 bases and J shed 8 bases, with 10 bases lying between them. Germline V lookup: CDR1 MNHNY, CDR2 SVGAGI (reference sequence). The CDR3 runs 13 residues. Profiled with immunoSEQ multiplex PCR; TCRdb holds only in-frame clones, not every one. The sample holds roughly 4,200 clones, around 80% seen once. Sample time point: 2015-2016 season, 7 days after influenza vaccination. The source was CXCR5+ CD38- circulating T follicular helper cells from blood, collected 7 days after influenza vaccination. Subset reported: circulating Tfh, non-naive CD4+CXCR5+PD-1+ (ICOS+CD38+ or ICOS-CD38-). The sequence came from an adult who received the influenza vaccine. The chain uses TRBV6-6 and TRBJ1-2, with TRBD1 as a possible D gene (5 bases). CDR3 sequence (DNA): TGTGCCAGCAGTTACTCAGGGGAGTCAGGCTACACCTTC. This translates into CASSYSGESGYTF.